The clone carrying this T cell receptor (beta chain) is a singleton in its sample. Its antigen is as yet unknown. CDR3 size: 15 residues. Trimming took 5 bases from V and 5 from J, leaving 19 bases between them. The germline gives CDR1 SNHLY, CDR2 FYNNEI. This entry belongs to a study of cytomegalovirus exposure and HLA in healthy donors. Study results and caveats: Rare TCR sequences dominated, though some public TCRs recurred in many donors. Association of a missense DCLRE1C variant with TCR beta V- and J-gene trimming was reported in a later analysis. According to the study, 180 or so TCR beta chains were cytomegalovirus-associated.

It was with 60 Vbeta and 13 Jbeta primers that the PCR ran. Clones were read by immunoSEQ multiplex PCR, and TCRdb kept only the in-frame ones, dropping some. The table includes 150,000 to 200,000 clones, around 80% detected once. The sequence was obtained from a woman aged 45-65 years in good health and CMV-seronegative. The V call is TRBV2, the J call TRBJ2-7, with a possible D match to TRBD1 (6 bases). Material: PBMCs. CDR3: CASSLLHRVNHEQYF. The CDR3 coding sequence is TGTGCCAGCAGTCTTCTCCACAGGGTAAACCACGAGCAGTACTTC.